The T cell receptor beta chain under discussion was sequenced for a study of T cell repertoires in cytomegalovirus infection. About the research overall: CMV epitopes, recently identified HLA-C-restricted and well-studied HLA-B-restricted, were used.

V lost 7 bases and J lost 3; bases outside the gene matches: 10. Germline V gene lookup returns CDR1 MNHEY and CDR2 SVGAGI. The CDR3 has 16 residues. Of note for this clonotype: Its specificity is unknown.

MiXCR, applied by TCRdb to the reads, yields one record per CDR3 protein. The repertoire holds hundreds of thousands of distinct CDR3 sequences, 40% to 50% seen once, with around 45% in the top ten. The material sequenced was cultured PBMCs, taken from culture after CMV antigen stimulation. The chain joins TRBV6-5 to TRBJ1-2; 11 bases agree with TRBD1. The sequence came from a human donor in good health (CMV status not recorded). Some clones in this sample may be carry-over from other donors' samples. CDR3 in DNA: TGTGCCAGCAAACCGGCCCCGGGACAGGGGGACTATGGCTACACCTTC. Translated: CASKPAPGQGDYGYTF.